The clone carrying this T cell receptor beta chain was recorded a few times. The antigen remains undetermined. The data originate from a study of cytomegalovirus exposure and HLA in healthy donors. General study points: Earlier analysis found most TCR beta V segments productive about 90% or about 30% of the time. A likely sequencing artifact accounted for one observed cluster of highly shared sequence variants. With further analysis later on, most CMV-associated TCR beta chains appeared HLA-restricted.

60 Vbeta and 13 Jbeta primers were used in PCR. Profiled with immunoSEQ multiplex PCR; TCRdb holds only in-frame clones, not every one. The table records roughly 160,000 clones, about 75% of them present only once. This CDR3 comprises 13 residues. Trimming at V came to 5 bases and at J to 2 bases, leaving 2 bases not matched to a gene. Germline V lookup: CDR1 MNHEY, CDR2 SVGAGI. The clonotype was recovered from a man in his fifties in good health and CMV-seropositive. The chain has TRBV6-5 and TRBJ1-2, with 7 bases that match TRBD1. Sequencing was carried out using PBMCs. The CDR3 region has the DNA TGTGCCAGCAGTCCGGGACAGAACTATGGCTACACCTTC. Protein sequence: CASSPGQNYGYTF.